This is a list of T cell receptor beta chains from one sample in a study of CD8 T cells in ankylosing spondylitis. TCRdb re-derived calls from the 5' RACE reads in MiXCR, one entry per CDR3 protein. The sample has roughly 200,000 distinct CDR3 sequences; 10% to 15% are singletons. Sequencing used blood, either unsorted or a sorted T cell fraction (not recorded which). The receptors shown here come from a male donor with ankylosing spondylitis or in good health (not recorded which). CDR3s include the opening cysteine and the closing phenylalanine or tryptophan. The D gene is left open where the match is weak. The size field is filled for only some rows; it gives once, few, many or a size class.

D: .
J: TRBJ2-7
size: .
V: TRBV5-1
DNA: TGCGCCAGCAGCGTGGGAACGGAGCAGTACTTC
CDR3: CASSVGTEQYF

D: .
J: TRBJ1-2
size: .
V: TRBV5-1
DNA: TGCGCCAGCAGCTTACTCCGGGACCTTTACACCTTC
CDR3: CASSLLRDLYTF

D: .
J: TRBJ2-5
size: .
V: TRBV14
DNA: TGTGCCAGCAGCCAAGGGGAGGCCCAGTACTTC
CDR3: CASSQGEAQYF

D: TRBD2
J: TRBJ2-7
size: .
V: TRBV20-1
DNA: TGCAGTGCCCGGGGGACTAGCGCCGTTAGCTCCTACGAGCAGTACTTC
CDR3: CSARGTSAVSSYEQYF

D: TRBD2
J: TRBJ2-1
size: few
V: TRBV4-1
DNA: TGCGCCAGCAGCCAAGAGCCCCTAGCGGGGAGATACAATGAGCAGTTCTTC
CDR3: CASSQEPLAGRYNEQFF

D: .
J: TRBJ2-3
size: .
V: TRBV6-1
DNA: TGTGCCAGCACCGTTGAGACTAGCACAGATACGCAGTATTTT
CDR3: CASTVETSTDTQYF

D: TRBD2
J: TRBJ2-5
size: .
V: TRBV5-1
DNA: TGCGCCAGCAGCCGCGGGGGGGCTGCCCCAGAGACCCAGTACTTC
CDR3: CASSRGGAAPETQYF

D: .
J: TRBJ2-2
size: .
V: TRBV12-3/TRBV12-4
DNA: TGTGCCAGCAGGCCCCGACTGCGCACCGGGGAGCTGTTTTTT
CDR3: CASRPRLRTGELFF

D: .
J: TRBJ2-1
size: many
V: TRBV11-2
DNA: TGTGCCAGCAGCTTAGCCCCCTACAATGAGCAGTTCTTC
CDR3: CASSLAPYNEQFF

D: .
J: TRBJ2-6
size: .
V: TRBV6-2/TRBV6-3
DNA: TGTGCCAGCAGTCAATCAGGGGCTGGGGCCAACGTCCTGACTTTC
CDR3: CASSQSGAGANVLTF

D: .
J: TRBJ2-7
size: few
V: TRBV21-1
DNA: TGTGCCAGCAGCAAACGGGGCCCGCCCCGCTACGAGCAGTACTTC
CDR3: CASSKRGPPRYEQYF

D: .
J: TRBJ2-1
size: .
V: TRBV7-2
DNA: TGTGCCAGCAGCTCTTGGAGAGATGAGCAGTTCTTC
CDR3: CASSSWRDEQFF